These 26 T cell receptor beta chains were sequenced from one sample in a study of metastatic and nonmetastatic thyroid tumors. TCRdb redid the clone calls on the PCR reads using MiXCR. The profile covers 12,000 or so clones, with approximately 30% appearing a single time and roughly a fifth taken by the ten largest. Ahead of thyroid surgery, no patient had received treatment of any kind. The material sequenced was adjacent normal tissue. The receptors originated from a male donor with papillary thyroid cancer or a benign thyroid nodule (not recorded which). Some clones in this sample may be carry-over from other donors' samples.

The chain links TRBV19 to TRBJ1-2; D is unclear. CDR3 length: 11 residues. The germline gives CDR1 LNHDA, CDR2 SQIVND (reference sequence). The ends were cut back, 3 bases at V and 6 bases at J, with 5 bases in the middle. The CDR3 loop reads CASSMFDGYTF. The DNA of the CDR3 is TGTGCCAGTAGTATGTTTGATGGCTACACCTTC. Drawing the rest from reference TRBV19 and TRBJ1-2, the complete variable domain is DGGITQSPKYLFRKEGQNVTLSCEQNLNHDAMYWYRQDPGQGLRLIYYSQIVNDFQKGDIAEGYSVSREKKESFPLTVTSAQKNPTAFYLCASSMFDGYTFGSGTRLTVV.

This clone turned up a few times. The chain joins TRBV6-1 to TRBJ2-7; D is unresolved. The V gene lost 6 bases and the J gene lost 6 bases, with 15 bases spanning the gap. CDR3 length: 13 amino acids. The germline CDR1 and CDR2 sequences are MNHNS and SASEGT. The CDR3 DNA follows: TGTGCCAGCAGCCCTCCGGCCCAGGCCGAGCAGTACTTC. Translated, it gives CASSPPAQAEQYF.

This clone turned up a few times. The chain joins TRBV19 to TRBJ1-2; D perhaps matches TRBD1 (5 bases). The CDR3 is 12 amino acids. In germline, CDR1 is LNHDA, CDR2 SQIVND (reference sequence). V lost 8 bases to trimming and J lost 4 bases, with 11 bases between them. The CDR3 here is CASGYRSYGYTF. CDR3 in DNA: TGTGCCAGTGGGTACAGGAGCTATGGCTACACCTTC.

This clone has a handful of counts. This CDR3 reads CASSLSGGEYEQYF. Here the CDR3 DNA reads TGTGCCAGCAGCTTATCAGGGGGGGAATACGAGCAGTACTTC. This chain joins TRBV11-3 and TRBJ2-7; D tentatively fits TRBD1 or TRBD2 (7 bases each). V shed 2 bases and J shed 4 bases, with 12 bases lying between them. This CDR3 is 14 amino acids long. The germline V gene encodes CDR1 SGHNT and CDR2 YENEEA.

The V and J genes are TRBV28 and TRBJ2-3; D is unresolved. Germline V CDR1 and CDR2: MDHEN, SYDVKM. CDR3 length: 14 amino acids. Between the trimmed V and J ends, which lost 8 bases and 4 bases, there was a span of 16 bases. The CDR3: CASALGPRSDTQYF. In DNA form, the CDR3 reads TGTGCCAGCGCCTTGGGTCCAAGGTCAGATACGCAGTATTTT. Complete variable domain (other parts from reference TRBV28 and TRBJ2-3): DVKVTQSSRYLVKRTGEKVFLECVQDMDHENMFWYRQDPGLGLRLIYFSYDVKMKEKGDIPEGYSVSREKKERFSLILESASTNQTSMYLCASALGPRSDTQYFGPGTRLTVL.

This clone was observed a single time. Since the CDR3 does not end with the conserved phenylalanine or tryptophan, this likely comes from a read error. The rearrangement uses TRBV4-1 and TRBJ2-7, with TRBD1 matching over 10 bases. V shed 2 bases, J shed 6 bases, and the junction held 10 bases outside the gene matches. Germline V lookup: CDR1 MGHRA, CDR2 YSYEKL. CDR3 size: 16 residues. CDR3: CASSQPGTGELGEQYL. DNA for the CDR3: TGCGCCAGCAGCCAACCCGGGACAGGGGAACTCGGCGAGCAGTACCTC.

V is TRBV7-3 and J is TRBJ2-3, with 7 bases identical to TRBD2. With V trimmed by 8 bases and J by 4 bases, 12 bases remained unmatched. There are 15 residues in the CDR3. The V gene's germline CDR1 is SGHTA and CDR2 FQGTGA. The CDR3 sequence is CASSGGGGSADTQYF. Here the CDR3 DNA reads TGTGCCAGCTCCGGTGGCGGCGGGAGTGCAGATACGCAGTATTTT. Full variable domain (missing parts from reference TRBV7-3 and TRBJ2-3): GAGVSQTPSNKVTEKGKYVELRCDPISGHTALYWYRQSLGQGPEFLIYFQGTGAADDSGLPNDRFFAVRPEGSVSTLKIQRTERGDSAVYLCASSGGGGSADTQYFGPGTRLTVL.

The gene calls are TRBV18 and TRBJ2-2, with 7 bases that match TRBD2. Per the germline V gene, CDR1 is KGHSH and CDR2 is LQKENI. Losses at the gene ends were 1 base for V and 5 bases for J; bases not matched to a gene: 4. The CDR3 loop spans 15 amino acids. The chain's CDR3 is CASSPLAGRTGELFF. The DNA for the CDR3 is TGTGCCAGCTCACCACTTGCCGGGAGGACCGGGGAGCTGTTTTTT.

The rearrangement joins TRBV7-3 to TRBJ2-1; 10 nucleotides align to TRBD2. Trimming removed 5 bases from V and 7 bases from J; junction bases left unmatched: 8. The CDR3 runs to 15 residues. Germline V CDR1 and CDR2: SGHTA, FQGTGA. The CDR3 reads CASSPSGGASNEQFF. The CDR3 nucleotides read TGTGCCAGCAGCCCGAGCGGGGGGGCAAGTAATGAGCAGTTCTTC.

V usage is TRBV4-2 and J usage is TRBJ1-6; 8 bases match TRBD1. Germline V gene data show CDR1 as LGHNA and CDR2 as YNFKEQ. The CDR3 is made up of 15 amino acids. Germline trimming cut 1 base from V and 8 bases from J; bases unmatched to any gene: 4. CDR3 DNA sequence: TGTGCCAGCAGCCAAGGCGGACAGGGCTATTCACCCCTCCACTTT. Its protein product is CASSQGGQGYSPLHF.

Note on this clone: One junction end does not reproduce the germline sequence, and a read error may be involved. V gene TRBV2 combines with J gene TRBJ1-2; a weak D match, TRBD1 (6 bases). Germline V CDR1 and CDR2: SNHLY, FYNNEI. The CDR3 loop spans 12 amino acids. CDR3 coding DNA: TGTTCCCGGAGGGACATGGGGAATGGCGACACGTTC. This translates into CSRRDMGNGDTF.

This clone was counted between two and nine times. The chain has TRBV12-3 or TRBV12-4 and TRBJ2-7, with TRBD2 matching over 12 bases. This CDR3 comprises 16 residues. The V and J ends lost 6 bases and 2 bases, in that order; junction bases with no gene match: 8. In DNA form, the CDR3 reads TGTGCCAGCAGCGACGGACTAGCGGGACCCCCCTACGAGCAGTACTTC. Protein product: CASSDGLAGPPYEQYF.

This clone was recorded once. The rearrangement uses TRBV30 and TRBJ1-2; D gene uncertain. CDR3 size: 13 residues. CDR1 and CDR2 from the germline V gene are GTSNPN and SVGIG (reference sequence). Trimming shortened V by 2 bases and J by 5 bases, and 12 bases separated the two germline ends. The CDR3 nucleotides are TGTGCCTGGAGTCCCGCCCCCTCGTATGGCTACACCTTC. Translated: CAWSPAPSYGYTF. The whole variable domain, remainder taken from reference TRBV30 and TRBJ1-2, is SQTIHQWPATLVQPVGSPLSLECTVEGTSNPNLYWYRQAAGRGLQLLFYSVGIGQISSEVPQNLSASRPQDRQFILSSKKLLLSDSGFYLCAWSPAPSYGYTFGSGTRLTVV.

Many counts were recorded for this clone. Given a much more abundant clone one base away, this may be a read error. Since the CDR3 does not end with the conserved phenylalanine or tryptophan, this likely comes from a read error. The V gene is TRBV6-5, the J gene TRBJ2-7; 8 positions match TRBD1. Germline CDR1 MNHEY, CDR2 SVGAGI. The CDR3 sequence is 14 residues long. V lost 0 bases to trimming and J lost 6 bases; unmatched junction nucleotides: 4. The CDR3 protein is CASSYSLTGGEQYL. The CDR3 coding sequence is TGTGCCAGCAGTTACTCTCTAACAGGGGGCGAGCAGTACCTC.

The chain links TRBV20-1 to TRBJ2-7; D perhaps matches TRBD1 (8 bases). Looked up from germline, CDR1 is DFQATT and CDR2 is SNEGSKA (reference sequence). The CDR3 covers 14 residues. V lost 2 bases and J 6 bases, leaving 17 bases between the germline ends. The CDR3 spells CSARPPDREGEQYF. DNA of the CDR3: TGCAGTGCTAGACCCCCGGACAGGGAGGGCGAGCAGTACTTC.

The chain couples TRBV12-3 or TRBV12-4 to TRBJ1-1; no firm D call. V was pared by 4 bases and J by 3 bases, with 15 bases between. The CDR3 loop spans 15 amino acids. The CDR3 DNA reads TGTGCCAGCAGTTCTCAGGAGGTGGTTTACACTGAAGCTTTCTTT. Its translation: CASSSQEVVYTEAFF.

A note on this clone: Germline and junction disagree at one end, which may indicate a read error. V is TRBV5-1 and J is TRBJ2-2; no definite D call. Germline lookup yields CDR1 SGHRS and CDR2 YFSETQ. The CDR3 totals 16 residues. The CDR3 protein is CASSDSWGSDTGELFF. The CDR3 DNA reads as TGCGCCAGCAGCGATAGCTGGGGATCTGACACCGGTGAGCTGTTTTTT.

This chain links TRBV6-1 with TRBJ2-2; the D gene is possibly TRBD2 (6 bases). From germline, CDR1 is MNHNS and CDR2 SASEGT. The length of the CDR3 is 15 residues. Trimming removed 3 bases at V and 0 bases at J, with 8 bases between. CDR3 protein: CASSDGTSNTGELFF. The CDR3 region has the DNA TGTGCCAGCAGTGACGGGACTTCGAACACCGGGGAGCTGTTTTTT.

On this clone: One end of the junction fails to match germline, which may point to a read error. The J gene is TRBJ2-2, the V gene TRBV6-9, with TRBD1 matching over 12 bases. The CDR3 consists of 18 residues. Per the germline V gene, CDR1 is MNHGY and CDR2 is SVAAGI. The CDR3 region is CASSAGTGGGISTGELFF. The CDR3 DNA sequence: TGCGCCAGCAGCGCTGGGACAGGGGGCGGTATCAGCACCGGGGAGCTGTTTTTT.

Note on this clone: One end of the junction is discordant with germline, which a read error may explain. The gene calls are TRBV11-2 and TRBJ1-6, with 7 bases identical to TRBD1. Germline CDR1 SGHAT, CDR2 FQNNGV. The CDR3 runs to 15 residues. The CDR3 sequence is CASSFQGQNNSPPHF. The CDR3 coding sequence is TGTGCCAGCAGCTTCCAGGGACAGAATAATTCACCCCCCCACTTT.

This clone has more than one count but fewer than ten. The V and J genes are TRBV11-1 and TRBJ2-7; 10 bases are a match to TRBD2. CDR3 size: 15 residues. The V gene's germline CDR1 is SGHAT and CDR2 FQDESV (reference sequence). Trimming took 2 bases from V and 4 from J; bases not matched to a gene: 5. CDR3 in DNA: TGTGCCAGCAGCTTAACCCAGCGGGGGGGTTACGAGCAGTACTTC. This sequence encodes CASSLTQRGGYEQYF.

The CDR3 loop is CASSPMGVGYTF. The CDR3 DNA sequence: TGTGCCAGCAGTCCCATGGGGGTTGGCTACACCTTC. This chain uses TRBV6-1 with TRBJ1-2, with D possibly being TRBD1 (5 bases). V gave up 5 bases and J gave up 7 bases, with 11 bases separating them. The CDR3 runs to 12 residues. Per the germline V gene, CDR1 is MNHNS and CDR2 is SASEGT.

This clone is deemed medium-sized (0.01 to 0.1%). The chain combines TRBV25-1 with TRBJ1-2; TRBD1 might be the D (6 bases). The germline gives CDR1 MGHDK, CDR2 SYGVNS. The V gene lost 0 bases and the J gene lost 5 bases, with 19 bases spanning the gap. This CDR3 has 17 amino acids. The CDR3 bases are TGTGCCAGCAGTGAATACGGTCGCAACCCGGACAGATATGGCTACACCTTC. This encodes CASSEYGRNPDRYGYTF.

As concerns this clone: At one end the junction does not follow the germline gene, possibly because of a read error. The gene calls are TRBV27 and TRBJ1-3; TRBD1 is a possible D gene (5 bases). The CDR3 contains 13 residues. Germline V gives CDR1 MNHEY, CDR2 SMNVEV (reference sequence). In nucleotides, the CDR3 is TGTGCCAGCAGTTTAGGGGGAGATATCACCATATTTTTT. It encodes CASSLGGDITIFF.

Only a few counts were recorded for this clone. The CDR3 DNA reads TGTGCCAGCAGTTACTCGACGGGAGTCACTGAAGCTTTCTTT. This translates into CASSYSTGVTEAFF. The rearrangement links TRBV6-6 to TRBJ1-1; D is uncertain. This CDR3 comprises 14 residues. Per germline, CDR1 MNHNY and CDR2 SVGAGI (reference sequence). V lost 0 bases, J lost 4 bases, and 9 bases lay in between.

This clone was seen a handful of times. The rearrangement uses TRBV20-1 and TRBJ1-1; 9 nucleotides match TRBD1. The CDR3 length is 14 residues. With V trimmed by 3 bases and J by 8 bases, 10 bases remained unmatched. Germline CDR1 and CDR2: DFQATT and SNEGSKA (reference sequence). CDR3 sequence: CSARKQGASSEAFF. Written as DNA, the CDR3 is TGCAGTGCTAGGAAACAGGGGGCGAGTTCCGAAGCTTTCTTT.